Sequencing of this TCR beta chain was carried out in a study of monozygotic twins with inflammatory bowel disease. After re-calling the 5' RACE reads, TCRdb lists one entry per CDR3 protein, DNA absent. The clone table shows around 400,000 distinct CDR3 sequences, with the ten largest holding roughly 2.5%. The germline V gene has CDR1 SGHTA and CDR2 FQGNSA. The CDR3 extends over 14 amino acids. The sequence derives from a human donor with ulcerative colitis or Crohn's disease, or a healthy co-twin of an affected twin (not recorded which). The sample was blood. This sequence joins TRBV7-2 and TRBJ1-2; TCRdb calls TRBD1, which cannot be checked without DNA. The CDR3 sequence: CASSLNRDGYGYTF.